This T cell receptor (beta chain) is from a study of blood T cell repertoires in COVID-19 (TCRdb year 2020). Context from the whole study: The collaborator samples originated in the United States, Italy and Spain and spanned the acute and convalescent phases of COVID-19. Samples were obtained from the ongoing ImmuneRACE study (first 160 participants) and from over a thousand subjects provided by 6 global collaborators. The material from the prospective study consisted of cDNA or gDNA derived from T cells, B-cell-depleted T cells, or PBMCs. The sample metadata nearly always contained a de-identified subject ID, COVID-19 status, age in years and sex. Deeply sampled blood TCRbeta repertoires from subjects exposed to, actively infected with, or recovered from COVID-19 were included in the dataset. Where HLA class I and class II types were available, the types were taken from metadata supplied by the sample provider, not from assay-based typing. A freely available public database, intended as a resource for researchers studying the immune response to SARS-CoV-2, is where the repertoires were released.

Note on this clone: Its cognate antigen has yet to be identified. The record has no base qualities; no much larger clone is one base away.

Participants in the prospective study were enrolled through a virtual design, were aged roughly 18 to 100 years, and lived in approximately 25 United States geographic areas. To assign participants to cohorts, the prospective study relied on clinical history that participants themselves reported in a screening survey and a study questionnaire. Each participant in the prospective study had whole blood, serum and a nasopharyngeal or oropharyngeal swab collected by mobile phlebotomists. Participants in the prospective study had the option to provide additional blood draws and questionnaires over a 2-month period. Blood samples from the prospective study were shipped frozen or at room temperature prior to DNA extraction. Paper-wide results and their limitations: The quantity of clinical and demographic metadata differed by source and by participant and was supplied without curation.

The germline V gene sets CDR1 to SGHRS and CDR2 to YFSETQ. The CDR3, cysteine through phenylalanine, is 15 amino acids long. Only the CDR3 DNA is retained, 45 bases long and in frame from the first base. Deletion took 2 bases off V and 0 bases off J, with a span of 11 bases between the germline ends. The immunoSEQ Assay, a bias-controlled multiplex PCR, was used to amplify TCRbeta CDR3 regions from genomic DNA. On the study's bioinformatics: Nucleated cell counts per sample were estimated from amplification of reference gene primers within the assay. To quantify the absolute abundance of each unique TCRbeta CDR3 rearrangement, sequence reads were collapsed and filtered. For each sample, productive Simpson clonality was calculated as the square root of Simpson's diversity index across productive rearrangements. TCRdb stores this immuneACCESS table with in-frame sequences only. Part of the clones is absent; in the studies checked, under half of the shortfall reflects unresolved V genes, and no reason is known for the rest. Clonal size and the V and J genes are those of that table, whereas D and trimming came from the DNA. The sample data list approximately 140,000 clones, and roughly four fifths of these were observed just once. The ten largest clonotypes hold roughly 2.3% of the sample.

The sample comprised PBMCs or T cells enriched from blood (not recorded which). The rearrangement joined TRBV5-1 to TRBJ1-1; D gene: possibly TRBD1, on 6 matching bases. The TCR sequence derives from a man aged 40-49 years with acute COVID-19. The CDR3 protein sequence reads: CASSFLTGMNTEAFF. Here is the DNA: TGCGCCAGCAGCTTCCTCACAGGGATGAACACTGAAGCTTTCTTT. With the rest looked up from the reference TRBV5-1 and TRBJ1-1 genes rather than sequenced, the full variable domain is KAGVTQTPRYLIKTRGQQVTLSCSPISGHRSVSWYQQTPGQGLQFLFEYFSETQRNKGNFPGRFSGRQFSNSRSEMNVSTLELGDSALYLCASSFLTGMNTEAFFGQGTRLTVV.